The rows below give T cell receptor beta chains drawn from one sample of a study of T cell repertoires in cytomegalovirus infection. These receptors' antigens are unknown. MiXCR was run by TCRdb on the reads, yielding one entry per CDR3 protein. The table lists approximately 350,000 distinct CDR3 sequences, roughly 36% of them singletons. This specimen consisted of cultured PBMCs, obtained from culture after CMV antigen stimulation. These receptor sequences come from a human donor in good health (CMV status not recorded). Some clones in this sample may be carry-over from other donors' samples. CDR3s include the opening cysteine and the closing phenylalanine or tryptophan. Each record gives: D gene, J gene, V gene, clone size, CDR3 protein, CDR3 DNA. A D gene is named only where the DNA matches it firmly. Clone size is not always given. Where it is, it says once, few, many or a class for expanded clones.

NA TRBJ1-1 TRBV5-6 NA CASSLDGPGMNTEAFF TGTGCCAGCAGCCTAGATGGACCGGGGATGAACACTGAAGCTTTCTTT
NA TRBJ1-1 TRBV12-3/TRBV12-4 few CASSTFDSNTEAFF TGTGCCAGCAGCACATTCGATTCCAACACTGAAGCTTTCTTT
NA TRBJ2-3 TRBV29-1 NA CSVAGLQGTQYF TGCAGCGTTGCGGGACTCCAGGGTACGCAGTATTTT
NA TRBJ1-5 TRBV15 NA CATTLYSSNQPQHF TGTGCCACCACCCTGTATTCCTCCAATCAGCCCCAGCATTTT
TRBD2 TRBJ2-7 TRBV12-3/TRBV12-4 once CASSLLAGANEQYF TGTGCCAGCAGTCTACTAGCGGGGGCTAACGAGCAGTACTTC
TRBD1 TRBJ2-1 TRBV27 NA CASSAQGNYNEQFF TGTGCCAGCAGCGCACAGGGGAACTACAATGAGCAGTTCTTC
NA TRBJ2-3 TRBV12-3/TRBV12-4 NA CATSGVSTDTQYF TGTGCCACCTCGGGGGTGAGCACAGATACGCAGTATTTT
NA TRBJ2-2 TRBV19 NA CASSIAAVSGELFF TGTGCCAGTAGTATAGCGGCAGTCTCTGGGGAGCTGTTTTTT
NA TRBJ2-2 TRBV4-1 once CASSQAVSNTGELFF TGCGCCAGCAGCCAAGCTGTGTCGAACACCGGGGAGCTGTTTTTT
NA TRBJ2-7 TRBV28 few CASRDQRARDF TGTGCCAGCAGGGACCAACGGGCCCGGGACTTC
NA TRBJ2-3 TRBV10-2 NA CATTSPITDTQYF TGCGCTACGACTAGTCCGATCACAGATACGCAGTATTTT
NA TRBJ1-6 TRBV27 few CASSWDGKRDNSPLHF TGTGCCAGCAGTTGGGACGGGAAAAGGGATAATTCACCCCTCCACTTT
NA TRBJ1-3 TRBV4-1 few CASSQEGGANLGNTIYF TGCGCCAGCAGCCAAGAAGGGGGAGCGAATCTTGGAAACACCATATATTTT
NA TRBJ1-1 TRBV7-2 NA CASSLDWGRRTEAFF TGTGCCAGCAGCTTAGATTGGGGGCGGAGAACTGAAGCTTTCTTT
TRBD1 TRBJ2-7 TRBV7-9 many CASSVGTGRSYEQYF TGTGCCAGCAGCGTTGGGACAGGACGATCCTACGAGCAGTACTTC
NA TRBJ2-1 TRBV7-9 few CASSFHMPFEQFF TGTGCCAGCAGCTTTCATATGCCGTTTGAGCAGTTCTTC
NA TRBJ1-1 TRBV29-1 NA CSVGQGHTEAFF TGCAGCGTTGGTCAGGGGCACACTGAAGCTTTCTTT
TRBD1 TRBJ1-2 TRBV7-2 few CASSPGGGFAYGYTF TGTGCCAGCAGCCCAGGGGGGGGATTCGCGTATGGCTACACCTTC
TRBD2 TRBJ2-3 TRBV7-2 few CASSPAAGGTDTQYF TGTGCCAGCAGCCCCGCCGCGGGAGGGACAGATACGCAGTATTTT
TRBD2 TRBJ2-1 TRBV7-6 many CASSLNLLSGLVGNEQFF TGTGCCAGCAGCTTAAATCTACTCTCGGGACTAGTAGGGAATGAGCAGTTCTTC
NA TRBJ1-2 TRBV6-6 few CASSYSRRSYGYTF TGTGCCAGCAGTTACTCCAGGCGTAGCTATGGCTACACCTTC
TRBD1 TRBJ2-7 TRBV13 NA CASTIGDRLPYEQYF TGTGCCAGCACAATTGGGGACAGACTCCCCTACGAGCAGTACTTC
TRBD2 TRBJ2-1 TRBV20-1 NA CSATMTSGRFAGYNEQFF TGCAGTGCTACGATGACTAGCGGGAGATTTGCGGGCTACAATGAGCAGTTCTTC
NA TRBJ1-5 TRBV19 few CASSISPYSNQPQHF TGTGCCAGTAGTATTTCCCCATATAGCAATCAGCCCCAGCATTTT
TRBD2 TRBJ2-5 TRBV7-6 NA CASSISGTSGRAKQTQYF TGTGCCAGCAGCATATCCGGGACTAGCGGGAGGGCCAAACAGACCCAGTACTTC
NA TRBJ1-6 TRBV7-2 NA CASSSTLQGSRSPLHF TGTGCCAGCAGCTCGACCCTTCAGGGGTCGAGGTCACCCCTCCACTTT